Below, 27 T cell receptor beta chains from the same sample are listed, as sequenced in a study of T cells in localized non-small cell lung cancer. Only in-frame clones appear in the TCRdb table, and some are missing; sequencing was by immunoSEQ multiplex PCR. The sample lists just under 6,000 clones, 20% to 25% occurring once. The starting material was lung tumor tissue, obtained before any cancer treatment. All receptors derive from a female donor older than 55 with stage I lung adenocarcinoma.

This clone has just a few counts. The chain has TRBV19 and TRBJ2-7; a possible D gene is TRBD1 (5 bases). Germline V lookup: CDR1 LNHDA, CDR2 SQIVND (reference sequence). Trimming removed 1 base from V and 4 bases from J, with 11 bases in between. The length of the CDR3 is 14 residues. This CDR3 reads CASSIVKGPYEQYF. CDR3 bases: TGTGCCAGTAGTATAGTTAAGGGGCCATACGAGCAGTACTTC.

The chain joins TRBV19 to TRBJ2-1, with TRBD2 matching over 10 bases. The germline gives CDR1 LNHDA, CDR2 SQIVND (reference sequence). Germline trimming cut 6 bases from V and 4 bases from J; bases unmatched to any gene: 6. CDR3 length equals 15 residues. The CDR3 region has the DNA TGTGCCAGTAGACCAGGACTAGCGGTGTACAATGAGCAGTTCTTC. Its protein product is CASRPGLAVYNEQFF.

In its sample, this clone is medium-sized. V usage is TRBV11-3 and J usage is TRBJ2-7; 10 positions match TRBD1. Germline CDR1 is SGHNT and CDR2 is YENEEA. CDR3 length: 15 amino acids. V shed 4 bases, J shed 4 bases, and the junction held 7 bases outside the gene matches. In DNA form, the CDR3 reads TGTGCCAGCAGCTCTTTGACAGGGGGCCTGTACGAGCAGTACTTC. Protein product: CASSSLTGGLYEQYF.

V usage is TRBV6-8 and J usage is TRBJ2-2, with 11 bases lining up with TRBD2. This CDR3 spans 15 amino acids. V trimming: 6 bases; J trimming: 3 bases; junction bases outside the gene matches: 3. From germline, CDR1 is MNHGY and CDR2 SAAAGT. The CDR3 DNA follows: TGTGCCAGCAGAAATAGCGGGAGGGACACCGGGGAGCTGTTTTTT. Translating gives CASRNSGRDTGELFF.

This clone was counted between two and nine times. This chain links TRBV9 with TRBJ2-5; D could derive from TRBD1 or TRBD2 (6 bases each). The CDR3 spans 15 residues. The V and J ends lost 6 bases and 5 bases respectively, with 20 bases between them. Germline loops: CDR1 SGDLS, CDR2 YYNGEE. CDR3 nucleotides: TGTGCCAGCAACCGGGGGCGGGACCCTTGGGAGACCCAGTACTTC. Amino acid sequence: CASNRGRDPWETQYF.

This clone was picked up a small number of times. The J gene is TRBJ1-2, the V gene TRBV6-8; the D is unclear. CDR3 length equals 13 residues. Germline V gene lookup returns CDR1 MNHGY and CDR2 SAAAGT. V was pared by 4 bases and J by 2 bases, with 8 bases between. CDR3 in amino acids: CASSSRWNYGYTF. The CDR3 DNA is TGTGCCAGCAGTTCACGGTGGAACTATGGCTACACCTTC.

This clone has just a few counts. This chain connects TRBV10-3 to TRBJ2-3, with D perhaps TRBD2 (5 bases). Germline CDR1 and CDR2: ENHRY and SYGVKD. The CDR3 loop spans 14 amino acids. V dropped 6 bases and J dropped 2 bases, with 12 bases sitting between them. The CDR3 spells CAIREAEHTDTQYF. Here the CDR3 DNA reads TGTGCCATCAGGGAAGCGGAACACACAGATACGCAGTATTTT.

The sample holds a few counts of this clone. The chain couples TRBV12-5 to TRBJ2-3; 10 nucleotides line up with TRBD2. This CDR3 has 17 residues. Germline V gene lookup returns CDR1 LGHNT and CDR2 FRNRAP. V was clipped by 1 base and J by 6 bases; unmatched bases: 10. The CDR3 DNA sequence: TGTGCTAGTGGTTTGGGACTGCTAGCGGGAGTACCCGATACGCAGTATTTT. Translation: CASGLGLLAGVPDTQYF.

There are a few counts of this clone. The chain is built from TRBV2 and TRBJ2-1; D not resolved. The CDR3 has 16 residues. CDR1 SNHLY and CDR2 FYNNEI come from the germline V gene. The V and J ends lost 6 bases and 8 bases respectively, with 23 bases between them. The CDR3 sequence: CASSPDLTFPYDEQFF. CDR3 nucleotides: TGTGCCAGCAGCCCCGATCTAACTTTCCCTTACGATGAGCAGTTCTTC.

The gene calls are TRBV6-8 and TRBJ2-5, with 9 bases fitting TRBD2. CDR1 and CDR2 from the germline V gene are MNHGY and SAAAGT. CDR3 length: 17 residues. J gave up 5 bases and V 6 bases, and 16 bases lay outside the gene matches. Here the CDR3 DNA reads TGTGCCAGCAGCCGCGGGACTAGCTCCCAAGGGAGGGAGACCCAGTACTTC. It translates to CASSRGTSSQGRETQYF.

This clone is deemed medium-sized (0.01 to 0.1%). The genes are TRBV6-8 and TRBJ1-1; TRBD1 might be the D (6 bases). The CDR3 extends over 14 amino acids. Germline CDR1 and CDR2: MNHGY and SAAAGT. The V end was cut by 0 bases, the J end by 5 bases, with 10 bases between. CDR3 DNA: TGTGCCAGCAGTTACTCCTATCAGGGGACTGAAGCTTTCTTT. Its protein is CASSYSYQGTEAFF.

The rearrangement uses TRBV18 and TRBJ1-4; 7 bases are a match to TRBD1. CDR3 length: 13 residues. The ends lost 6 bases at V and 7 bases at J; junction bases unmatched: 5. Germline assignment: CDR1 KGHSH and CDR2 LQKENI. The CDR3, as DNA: TGTGCCAGCTCCGAGGGGGCTGCTGAAAAACTGTTTTTT. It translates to CASSEGAAEKLFF.

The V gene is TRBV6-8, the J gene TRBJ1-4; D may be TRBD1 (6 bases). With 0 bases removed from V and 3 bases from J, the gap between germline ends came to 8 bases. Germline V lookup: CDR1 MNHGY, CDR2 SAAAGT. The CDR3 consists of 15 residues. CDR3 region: CASSYSGGPNEKLFF. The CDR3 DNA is TGTGCCAGCAGTTACTCTGGGGGGCCTAATGAAAAACTGTTTTTT.

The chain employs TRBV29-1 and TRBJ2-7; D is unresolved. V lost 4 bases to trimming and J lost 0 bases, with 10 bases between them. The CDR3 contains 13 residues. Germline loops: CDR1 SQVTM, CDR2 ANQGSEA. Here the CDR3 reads CSVVESSSYEQYF. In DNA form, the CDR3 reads TGCAGCGTTGTAGAATCCAGCTCCTACGAGCAGTACTTC.

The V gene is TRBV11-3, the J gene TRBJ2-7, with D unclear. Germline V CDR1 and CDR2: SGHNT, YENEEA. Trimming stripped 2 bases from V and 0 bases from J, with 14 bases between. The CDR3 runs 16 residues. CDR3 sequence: CASSLTGLQFSYEQYF. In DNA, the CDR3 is TGTGCCAGCAGCTTAACCGGCCTACAGTTCTCCTACGAGCAGTACTTC.

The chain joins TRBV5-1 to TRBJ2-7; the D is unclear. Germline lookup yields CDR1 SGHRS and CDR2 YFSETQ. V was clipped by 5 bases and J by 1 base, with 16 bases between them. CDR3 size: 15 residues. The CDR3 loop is CASRIWPAGSYEQYF. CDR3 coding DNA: TGCGCCAGCAGGATATGGCCGGCCGGGTCCTACGAGCAGTACTTC.

CDR3 bases: TGTGCCAGCTCACCACATCTCAGACAGGGGGCGTACTATGGCTACACCTTC. This encodes CASSPHLRQGAYYGYTF. V usage is TRBV18 and J usage is TRBJ1-2; 10 positions agree with TRBD1. The CDR3 extends over 17 amino acids. Germline CDR1 reads KGHSH; CDR2 reads LQKENI. Trimming took 1 base from V and 3 from J; bases not matched to a gene: 8. Drawing the rest from reference TRBV18 and TRBJ1-2, the complete variable domain is NAGVMQNPRHLVRRRGQEARLRCSPMKGHSHVYWYRQLPEEGLKFMVYLQKENIIDESGMPKERFSAEFPKEGPSILRIQQVVRGDSAAYFCASSPHLRQGAYYGYTFGSGTRLTVV.

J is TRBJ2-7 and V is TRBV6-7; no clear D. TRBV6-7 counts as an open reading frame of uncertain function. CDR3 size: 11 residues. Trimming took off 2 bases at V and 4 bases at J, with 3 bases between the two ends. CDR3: CASSYTYEQYF. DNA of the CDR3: TGTGCCAGCAGTTACACGTACGAGCAGTACTTC.

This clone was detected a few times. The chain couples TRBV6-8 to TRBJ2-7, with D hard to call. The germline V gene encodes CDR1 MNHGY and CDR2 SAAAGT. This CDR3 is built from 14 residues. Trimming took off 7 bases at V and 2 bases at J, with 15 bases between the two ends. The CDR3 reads CASTKAGDTYEQYF. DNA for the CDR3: TGTGCCAGCACTAAGGCAGGAGACACCTACGAGCAGTACTTC.

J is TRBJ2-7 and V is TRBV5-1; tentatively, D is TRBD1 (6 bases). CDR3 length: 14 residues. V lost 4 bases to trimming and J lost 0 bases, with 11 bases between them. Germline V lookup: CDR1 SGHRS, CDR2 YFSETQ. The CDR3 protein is CASSEDSLSYEQYF. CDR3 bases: TGCGCCAGCAGCGAGGACAGCCTCTCCTACGAGCAGTACTTC.

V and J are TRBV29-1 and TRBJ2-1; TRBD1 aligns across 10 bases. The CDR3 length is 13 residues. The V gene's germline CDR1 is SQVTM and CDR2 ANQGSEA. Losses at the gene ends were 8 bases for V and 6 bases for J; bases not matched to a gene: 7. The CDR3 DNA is TGCAGCACGCCGGGACAGGGGCTCAATGAGCAGTTCTTC. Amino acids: CSTPGQGLNEQFF.

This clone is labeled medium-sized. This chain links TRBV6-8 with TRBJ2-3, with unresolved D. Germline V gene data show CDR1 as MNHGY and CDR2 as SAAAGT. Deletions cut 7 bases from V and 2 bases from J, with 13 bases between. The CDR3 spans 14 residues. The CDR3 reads CASNRAAVTDTQYF. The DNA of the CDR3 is TGTGCCAGCAACCGGGCAGCCGTCACAGATACGCAGTATTTT.

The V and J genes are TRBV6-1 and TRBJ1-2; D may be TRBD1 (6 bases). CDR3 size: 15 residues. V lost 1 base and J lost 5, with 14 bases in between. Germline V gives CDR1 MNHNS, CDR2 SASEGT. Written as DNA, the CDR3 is TGTGCCAGCAGTGAAGGGGGGCGAGGGGGTTATGGCTACACCTTC. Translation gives CASSEGGRGGYGYTF.

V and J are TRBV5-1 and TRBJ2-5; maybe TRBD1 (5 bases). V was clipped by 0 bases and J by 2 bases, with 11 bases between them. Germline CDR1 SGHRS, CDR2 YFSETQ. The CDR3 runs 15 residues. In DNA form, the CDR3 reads TGCGCCAGCAGCTTGGGGACAAGCCTTCAAGAGACCCAGTACTTC. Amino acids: CASSLGTSLQETQYF.

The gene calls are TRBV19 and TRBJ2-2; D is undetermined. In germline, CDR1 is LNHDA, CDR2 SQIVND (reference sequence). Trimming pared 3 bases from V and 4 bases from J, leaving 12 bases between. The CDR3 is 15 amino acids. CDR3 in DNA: TGTGCCAGTAGTATGGACCCCGGAGCCACCGGGGAGCTGTTTTTT. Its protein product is CASSMDPGATGELFF. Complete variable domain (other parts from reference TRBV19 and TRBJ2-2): DGGITQSPKYLFRKEGQNVTLSCEQNLNHDAMYWYRQDPGQGLRLIYYSQIVNDFQKGDIAEGYSVSREKKESFPLTVTSAQKNPTAFYLCASSMDPGATGELFFGEGSRLTVL.

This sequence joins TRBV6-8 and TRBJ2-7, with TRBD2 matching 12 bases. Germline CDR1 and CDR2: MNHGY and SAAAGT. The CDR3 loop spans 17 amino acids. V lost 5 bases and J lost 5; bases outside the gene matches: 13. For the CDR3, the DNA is TGTGCCAGCAGTGACCATCTAGCGGGAGGGCTCCGGGACGAGCAGTACTTC. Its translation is CASSDHLAGGLRDEQYF.

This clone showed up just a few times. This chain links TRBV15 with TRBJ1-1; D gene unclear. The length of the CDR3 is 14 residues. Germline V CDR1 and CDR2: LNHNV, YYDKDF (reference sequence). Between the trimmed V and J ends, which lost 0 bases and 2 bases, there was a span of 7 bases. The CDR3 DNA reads TGTGCCACCAGCAGAGACCGGGCTAACACTGAAGCTTTCTTT. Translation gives CATSRDRANTEAFF.